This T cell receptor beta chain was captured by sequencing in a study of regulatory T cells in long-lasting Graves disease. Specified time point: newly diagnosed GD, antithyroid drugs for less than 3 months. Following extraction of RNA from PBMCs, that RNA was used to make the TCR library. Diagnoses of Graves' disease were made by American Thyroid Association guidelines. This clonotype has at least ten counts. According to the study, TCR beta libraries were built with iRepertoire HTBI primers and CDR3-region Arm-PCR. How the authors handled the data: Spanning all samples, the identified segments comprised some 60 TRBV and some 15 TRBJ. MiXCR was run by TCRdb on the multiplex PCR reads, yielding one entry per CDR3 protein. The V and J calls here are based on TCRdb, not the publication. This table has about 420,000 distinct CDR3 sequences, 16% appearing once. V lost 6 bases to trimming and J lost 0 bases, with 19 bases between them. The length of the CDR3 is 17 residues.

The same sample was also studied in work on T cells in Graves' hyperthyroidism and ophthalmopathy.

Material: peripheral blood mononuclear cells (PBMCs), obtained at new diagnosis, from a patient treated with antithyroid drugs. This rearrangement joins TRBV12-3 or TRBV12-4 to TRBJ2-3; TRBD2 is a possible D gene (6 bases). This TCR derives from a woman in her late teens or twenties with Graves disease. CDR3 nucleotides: TGTGCCAGCAGCATACGACTAGGCCCAGACAGCACAGATACGCAGTATTTT. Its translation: CASSIRLGPDSTDTQYF.